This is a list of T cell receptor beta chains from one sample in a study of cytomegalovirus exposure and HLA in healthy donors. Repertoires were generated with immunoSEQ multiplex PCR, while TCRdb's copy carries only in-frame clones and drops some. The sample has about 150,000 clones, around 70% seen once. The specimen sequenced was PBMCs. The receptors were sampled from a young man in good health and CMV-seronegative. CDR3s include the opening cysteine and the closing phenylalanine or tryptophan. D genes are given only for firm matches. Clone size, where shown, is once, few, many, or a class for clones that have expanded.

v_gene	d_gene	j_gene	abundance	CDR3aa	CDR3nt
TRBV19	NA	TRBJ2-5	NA	CASSITAAHQETQYF	TGTGCCAGTAGTATAACGGCGGCTCACCAAGAGACCCAGTACTTC
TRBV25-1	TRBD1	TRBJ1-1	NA	CASSRQGLNTEAFF	TGTGCCAGCAGTAGACAGGGATTGAACACTGAAGCTTTCTTT
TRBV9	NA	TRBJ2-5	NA	CASSVGSGSSETQYF	TGTGCCAGCAGCGTAGGAAGCGGGTCATCGGAGACCCAGTACTTC
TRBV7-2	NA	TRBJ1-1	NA	CASSLDMNPEAFF	TGTGCCAGCAGCCTGGACATGAACCCTGAAGCTTTCTTT
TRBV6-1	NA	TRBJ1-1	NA	CASSESRGLFEAFF	TGTGCCAGCAGTGAATCCAGGGGCTTGTTTGAAGCTTTCTTT
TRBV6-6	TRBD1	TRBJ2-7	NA	CASSYVAGQGPYEQYF	TGTGCCAGCAGTTACGTTGCGGGACAGGGACCCTACGAGCAGTACTTC
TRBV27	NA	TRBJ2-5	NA	CASSLFTGHQETQYF	TGTGCCAGCAGTTTATTCACCGGACATCAAGAGACCCAGTACTTC
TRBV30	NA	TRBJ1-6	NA	CAWSVLRPDSNSPLHF	TGTGCCTGGAGTGTACTGCGCCCGGACAGCAATTCACCCCTCCACTTT
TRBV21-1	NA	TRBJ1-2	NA	CASSKILTNGYTF	TGTGCCAGCAGCAAAATCCTAACCAATGGCTACACCTTC
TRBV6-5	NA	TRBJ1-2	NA	CASSTPGEGYTF	TGTGCCAGCAGTACCCCGGGGGAAGGCTACACCTTC
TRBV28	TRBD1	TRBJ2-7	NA	CASRTTGPYEQYF	TGTGCCAGCAGAACGACAGGGCCCTACGAGCAGTACTTC
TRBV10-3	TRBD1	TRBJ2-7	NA	CAISIGTGITYEQYF	TGTGCCATAAGCATTGGGACAGGAATAACCTACGAGCAGTACTTC
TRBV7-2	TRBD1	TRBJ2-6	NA	CASSFDRGHSSGANVLTF	TGTGCCAGCAGCTTCGACAGGGGGCACAGCTCTGGGGCCAACGTCCTGACTTTC
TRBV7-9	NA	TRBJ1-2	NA	CASSGLGEEQYGYTF	TGTGCCAGCAGCGGACTCGGGGAAGAACAGTATGGCTACACCTTC
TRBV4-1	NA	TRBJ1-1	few	CASSQDLAGGMNTEAFF	TGCGCCAGCAGCCAAGATCTCGCCGGGGGAATGAACACTGAAGCTTTCTTT
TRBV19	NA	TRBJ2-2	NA	CASSHLDGELFF	TGTGCCAGTAGTCACTTAGACGGGGAGCTGTTTTTT
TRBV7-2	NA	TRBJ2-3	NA	CASSDGTPRTDTQYF	TGTGCCAGCAGTGATGGGACTCCACGCACAGATACGCAGTATTTT
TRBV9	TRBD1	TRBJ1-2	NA	CASSDRTGGYQGYPF	TGTGCCAGCAGCGACCGGACAGGGGGCTATCAAGGCTACCCCTTC
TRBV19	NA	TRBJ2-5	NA	CASSIEQSETQYF	TGTGCCAGTAGTATAGAACAGTCGGAGACCCAGTACTTC
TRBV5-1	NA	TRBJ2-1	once	CASSGAWNEQFF	TGCGCCAGCAGCGGGGCATGGAATGAGCAGTTCTTC
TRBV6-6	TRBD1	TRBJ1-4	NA	CASSYSGQALEKLFF	TGTGCCAGCAGTTACTCAGGACAGGCGCTTGAAAAACTGTTTTTT
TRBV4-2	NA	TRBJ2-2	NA	CASSALAGEVPGELFF	TGTGCCAGCAGCGCGCTGGCCGGGGAGGTACCCGGGGAGCTGTTTTTT
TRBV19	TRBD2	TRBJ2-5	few	CASKPGTSGGALATQYF	TGTGCCAGTAAACCCGGGACTAGCGGGGGGGCCTTGGCGACCCAGTACTTC
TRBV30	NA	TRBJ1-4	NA	CAWDTGNSNEKLFF	TGTGCCTGGGATACGGGAAACTCTAATGAAAAACTGTTTTTT
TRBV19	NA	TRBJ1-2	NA	CASSTRVNYGYTF	TGTGCCAGTAGTACCCGGGTTAACTATGGCTACACCTTC
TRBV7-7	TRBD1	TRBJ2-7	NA	CASSPSLDRTHEQYF	TGTGCTAGCAGCCCTTCTCTGGACAGGACCCACGAGCAGTACTTC
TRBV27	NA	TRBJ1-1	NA	CASSLSPQSVNTEAFF	TGTGCCAGCAGTTTATCTCCCCAGTCTGTGAACACTGAAGCTTTCTTT
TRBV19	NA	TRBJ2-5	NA	CASSIGGGEQETQYF	TGTGCCAGTAGTATAGGGGGCGGGGAGCAAGAGACCCAGTACTTC
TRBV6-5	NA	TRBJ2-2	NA	CASTRKNRNTGELFF	TGTGCCAGCACCCGGAAAAACAGAAACACCGGGGAGCTGTTTTTT
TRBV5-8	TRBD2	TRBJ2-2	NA	CASSSGGTASELFF	TGTGCCAGCAGCTCCGGGGGGACCGCTTCGGAGCTGTTTTTT
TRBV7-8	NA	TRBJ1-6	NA	CASSSAGPSYNSPLHF	TGTGCCAGCAGCTCGGCGGGGCCCTCCTATAATTCACCCCTCCACTTT
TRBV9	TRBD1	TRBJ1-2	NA	CASSLAGGGYTF	TGTGCCAGCAGCTTAGCAGGGGGAGGCTACACCTTC
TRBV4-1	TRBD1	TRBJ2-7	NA	CASSPTGVGTYEQYF	TGCGCCAGCAGCCCGACAGGGGTCGGGACCTACGAGCAGTACTTC
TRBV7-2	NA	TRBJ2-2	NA	CASSLAERGSGELFF	TGTGCCAGCAGCTTAGCGGAAAGAGGTTCCGGGGAGCTGTTTTTT
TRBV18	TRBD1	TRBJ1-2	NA	CASSLGTGSDYGYTF	TGTGCCAGCTCACTCGGGACAGGGTCCGACTATGGCTACACCTTC
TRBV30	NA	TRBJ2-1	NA	CAWSVVLGGWNEQFF	TGTGCCTGGAGTGTAGTGCTCGGGGGTTGGAATGAGCAGTTCTTC
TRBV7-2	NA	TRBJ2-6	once	CASSLALRSSGANVLTF	TGTGCCAGCAGCTTAGCGCTTAGATCGTCTGGGGCCAACGTCCTGACTTTC
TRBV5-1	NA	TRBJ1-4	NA	CASSPDRMREKLFF	TGCGCCAGCAGTCCTGACAGGATGAGGGAAAAACTGTTTTTT
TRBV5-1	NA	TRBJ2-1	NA	CASSGAWNGQFF	TGCGCCAGCAGCGGGGCATGGAATGGGCAGTTCTTC
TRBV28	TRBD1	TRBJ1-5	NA	CASSARQGNQPQNF	TGTGCCAGCAGTGCCCGACAGGGGAATCAGCCCCAGAATTTT
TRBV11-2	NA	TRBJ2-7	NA	CASSLVQGYGSEQYF	TGTGCCAGCAGCTTAGTCCAGGGGTACGGGTCCGAGCAGTACTTC
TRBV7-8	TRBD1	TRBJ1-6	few	CASSLEFAGGNSPLHF	TGTGCCAGCAGCTTAGAGTTTGCAGGGGGGAATTCACCCCTCCACTTT
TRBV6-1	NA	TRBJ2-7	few	CASTGGSGGSYEQYF	TGTGCCAGCACCGGAGGAAGCGGAGGGTCCTACGAGCAGTACTTC
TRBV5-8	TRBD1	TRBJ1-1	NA	CASSASPGTGGTEAFF	TGTGCCAGCAGCGCCAGCCCCGGGACAGGGGGCACTGAAGCTTTCTTT
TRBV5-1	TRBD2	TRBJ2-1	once	CASFSSGGNEQFF	TGCGCCAGCTTCTCTAGCGGGGGCAATGAGCAGTTCTTC
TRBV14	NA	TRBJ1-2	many	CASSQDRTGSYGYTF	TGTGCCAGCAGCCAAGATCGTACGGGGAGCTATGGCTACACCTTC
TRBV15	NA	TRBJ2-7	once	CATSRLRDSGYEQYF	TGTGCCACCAGCAGACTCCGGGACTCTGGTTACGAGCAGTACTTC
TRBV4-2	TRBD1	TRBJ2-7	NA	CASSQAWDRGNEQYF	TGTGCCAGCAGCCAAGCTTGGGACAGGGGGAACGAGCAGTACTTC
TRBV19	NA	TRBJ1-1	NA	CASSLQIFNTEAFF	TGTGCCAGTAGCCTACAGATCTTTAACACTGAAGCTTTCTTT
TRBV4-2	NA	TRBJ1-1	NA	CASSQDAGFPNTEAFF	TGTGCCAGCAGCCAAGATGCAGGGTTTCCGAACACTGAAGCTTTCTTT
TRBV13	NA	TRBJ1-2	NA	CASSTGQSYGYTF	TGTGCCAGCAGCACCGGACAGTCCTATGGCTACACCTTC
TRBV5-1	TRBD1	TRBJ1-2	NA	CASSPGQGGAGYTF	TGCGCCAGCAGCCCAGGACAGGGAGGGGCTGGCTACACCTTC
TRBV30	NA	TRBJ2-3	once	CAWSGGADTQYF	TGTGCCTGGAGTGGGGGGGCAGATACGCAGTATTTT
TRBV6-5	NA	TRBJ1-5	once	CASSYSGGARQPQHF	TGTGCCAGCAGTTACTCAGGGGGGGCTCGCCAGCCCCAGCATTTT
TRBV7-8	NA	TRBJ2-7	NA	CASSSIYEQYF	TGTGCCAGCAGCTCCATCTACGAGCAGTACTTC
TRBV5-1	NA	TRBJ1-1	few	CASSVRGGEGNTEAFF	TGCGCCAGCAGCGTGAGGGGGGGCGAAGGTAACACTGAAGCTTTCTTT
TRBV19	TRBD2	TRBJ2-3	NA	CASSGGTSGSDTQYF	TGTGCCAGTAGTGGCGGGACTAGCGGCTCAGATACGCAGTATTTT